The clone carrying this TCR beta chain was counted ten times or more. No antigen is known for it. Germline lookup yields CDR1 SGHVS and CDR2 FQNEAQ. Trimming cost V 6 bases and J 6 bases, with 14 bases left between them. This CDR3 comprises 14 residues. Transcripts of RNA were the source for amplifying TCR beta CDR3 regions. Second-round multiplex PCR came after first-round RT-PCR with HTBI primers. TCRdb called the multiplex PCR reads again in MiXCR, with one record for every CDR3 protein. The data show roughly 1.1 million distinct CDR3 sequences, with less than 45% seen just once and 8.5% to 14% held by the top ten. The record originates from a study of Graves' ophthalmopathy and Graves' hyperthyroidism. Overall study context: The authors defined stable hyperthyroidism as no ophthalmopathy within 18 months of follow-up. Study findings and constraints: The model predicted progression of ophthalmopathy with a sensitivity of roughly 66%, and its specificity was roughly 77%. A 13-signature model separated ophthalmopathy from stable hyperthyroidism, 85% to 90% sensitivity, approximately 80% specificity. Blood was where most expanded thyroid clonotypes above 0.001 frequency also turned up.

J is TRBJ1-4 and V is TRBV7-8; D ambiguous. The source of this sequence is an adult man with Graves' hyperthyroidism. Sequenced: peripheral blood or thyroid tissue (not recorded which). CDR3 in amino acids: CASSQAGYDEKLFF. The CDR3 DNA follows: TGTGCCAGCAGTCAAGCTGGGTATGATGAAAAACTGTTTTTT.